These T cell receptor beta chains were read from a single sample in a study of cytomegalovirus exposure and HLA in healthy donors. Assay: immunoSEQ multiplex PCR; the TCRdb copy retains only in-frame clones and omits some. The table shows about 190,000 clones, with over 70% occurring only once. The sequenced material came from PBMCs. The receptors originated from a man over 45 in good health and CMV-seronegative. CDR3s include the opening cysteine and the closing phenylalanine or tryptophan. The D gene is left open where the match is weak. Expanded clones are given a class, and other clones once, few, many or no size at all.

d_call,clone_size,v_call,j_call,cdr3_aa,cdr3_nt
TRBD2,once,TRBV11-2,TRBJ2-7,CASSLLGTSGVLSSYEQYF,TGTGCCAGCAGCTTACTTGGGACTAGCGGGGTTCTAAGCTCCTACGAGCAGTACTTC
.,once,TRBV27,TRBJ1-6,CASSPGTGGQNSPLHF,TGTGCCAGCAGTCCCGGGACGGGGGGACAAAATTCACCCCTCCACTTT
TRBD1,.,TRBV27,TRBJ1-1,CASRRQGKGFTEAFF,TGTGCCAGCCGCCGACAGGGAAAGGGGTTTACTGAAGCTTTCTTT
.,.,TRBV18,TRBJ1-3,CASSPTSRAGNTIYF,TGTGCCAGCTCACCAACTAGCAGGGCTGGAAACACCATATATTTT
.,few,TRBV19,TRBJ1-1,CASTPAWLGDTEAFF,TGTGCCAGTACCCCGGCGTGGCTCGGAGACACTGAAGCTTTCTTT
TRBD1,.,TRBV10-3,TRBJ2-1,CAIRPTGQGSEQFF,TGTGCCATCAGGCCCACGGGACAGGGTAGTGAGCAGTTCTTC
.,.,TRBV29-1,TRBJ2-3,CGGRSHRTDTQYF,TGCGGAGGGAGGTCCCATCGCACAGATACGCAGTATTTT
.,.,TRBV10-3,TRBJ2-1,CAISEGRILDEQFF,TGTGCCATCAGTGAGGGGAGGATCTTGGATGAGCAGTTCTTC
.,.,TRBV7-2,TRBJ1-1,CASGDPGTEAFF,TGTGCCTCCGGTGATCCGGGGACTGAAGCTTTCTTT
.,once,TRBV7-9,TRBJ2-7,CASSSRGGRVYEQYF,TGTGCCAGCAGCTCCCGGGGAGGCAGGGTCTACGAGCAGTACTTC
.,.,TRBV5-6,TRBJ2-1,CASSPTEINEQFF,TGTGCCAGCAGCCCGACGGAGATCAATGAGCAGTTCTTC
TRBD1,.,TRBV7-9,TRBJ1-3,CSSRPKDRVGLYF,TGTTCCAGCAGACCCAAAGACAGGGTCGGGTTATATTTT
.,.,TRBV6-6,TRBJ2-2,CASARLTANTGELFF,TGTGCCAGCGCCCGTTTGACAGCTAACACCGGGGAGCTGTTTTTT
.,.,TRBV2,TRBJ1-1,CASSVQGTEAFF,TGTGCCAGCAGCGTACAGGGCACTGAAGCTTTCTTT
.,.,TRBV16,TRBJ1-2,CASSLLAAYGYTF,TGTGCCAGCAGCCTATTAGCAGCCTATGGCTACACCTTC
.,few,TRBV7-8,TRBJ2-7,CASSSRGISYEQYF,TGTGCCAGCAGCTCTCGGGGGATCTCCTACGAGCAGTACTTC
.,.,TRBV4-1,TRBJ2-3,CASSRNRGGETTDTQYF,TGCGCCAGCAGCCGAAATCGTGGCGGGGAGACCACAGATACGCAGTATTTT
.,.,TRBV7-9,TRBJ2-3,CSSSLRGDTQYF,TGTTCCAGCAGCTTAAGGGGAGATACGCAGTATTTT
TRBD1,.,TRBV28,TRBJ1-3,CASSRTGVRNTIYF,TGTGCCAGCAGCCGGACAGGGGTGAGAAACACCATATATTTT
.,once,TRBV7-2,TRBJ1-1,CASSLATAYTEAFF,TGTGCCAGCAGCTTAGCCACAGCATACACTGAAGCTTTCTTT
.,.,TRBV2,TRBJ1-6,CASRQELLSSYNSPLHF,TGTGCCAGCCGACAGGAGCTTTTGAGCTCCTATAATTCACCCCTCCACTTT
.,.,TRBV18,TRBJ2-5,CASSRGKETQYF,TGTGCCAGCTCCCGGGGGAAAGAGACCCAGTACTTC
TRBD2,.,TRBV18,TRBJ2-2,CASSPPGRASGELFF,TGTGCCAGCTCACCACCCGGGAGGGCGTCCGGGGAGCTGTTTTTT
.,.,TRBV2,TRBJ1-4,CASSVQGTNEKLFF,TGTGCCAGCAGTGTTCAGGGTACTAATGAAAAACTGTTTTTT
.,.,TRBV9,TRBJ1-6,CASSVTQGDNSPLHF,TGTGCCAGCAGCGTAACCCAGGGTGATAATTCACCCCTCCACTTT
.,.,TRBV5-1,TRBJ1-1,CASSLDRVLPTEAFF,TGCGCCAGCAGCTTGGACAGGGTGTTACCCACTGAAGCTTTCTTT
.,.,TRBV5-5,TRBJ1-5,CASSLYKGGEPQHF,TGTGCCAGCAGCTTGTATAAGGGAGGGGAGCCCCAGCATTTT
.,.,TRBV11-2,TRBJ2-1,CASSRTNINEQFF,TGTGCCAGCAGCCGGACTAACATCAATGAGCAGTTCTTC
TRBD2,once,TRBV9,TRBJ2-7,CASSATGTRGEQYF,TGTGCCAGCAGCGCGACCGGGACTAGGGGCGAGCAGTACTTC
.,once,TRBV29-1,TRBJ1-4,CSVAMRADNEKLFF,TGCAGCGTTGCGATGCGAGCCGATAATGAAAAACTGTTTTTT
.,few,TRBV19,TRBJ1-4,CASRTTPRDEKLFF,TGTGCCAGTAGGACGACGCCCCGGGATGAAAAACTGTTTTTT